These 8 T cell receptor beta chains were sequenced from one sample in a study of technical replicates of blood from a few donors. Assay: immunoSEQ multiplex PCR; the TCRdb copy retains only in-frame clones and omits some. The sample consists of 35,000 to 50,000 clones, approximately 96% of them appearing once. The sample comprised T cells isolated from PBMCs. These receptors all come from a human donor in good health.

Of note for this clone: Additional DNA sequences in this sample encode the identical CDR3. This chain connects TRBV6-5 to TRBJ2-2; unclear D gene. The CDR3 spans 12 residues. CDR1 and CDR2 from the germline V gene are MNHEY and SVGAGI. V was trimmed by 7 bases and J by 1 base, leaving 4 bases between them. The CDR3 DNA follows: TGTGCCAGCACTAGGAACACCGGGGAGCTGTTTTTT. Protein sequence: CASTRNTGELFF.

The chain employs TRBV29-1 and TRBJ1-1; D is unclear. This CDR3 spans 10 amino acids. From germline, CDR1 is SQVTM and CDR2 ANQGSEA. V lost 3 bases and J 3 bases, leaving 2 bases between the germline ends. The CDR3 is CSVDYTEAFF. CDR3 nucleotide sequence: TGCAGCGTTGACTACACTGAAGCTTTCTTT.

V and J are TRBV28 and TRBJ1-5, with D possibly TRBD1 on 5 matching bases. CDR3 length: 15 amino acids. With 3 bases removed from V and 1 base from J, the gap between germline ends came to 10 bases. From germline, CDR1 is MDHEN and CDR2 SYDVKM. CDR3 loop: CASSLGRVSNQPQHF. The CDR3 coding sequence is TGTGCCAGCAGTTTGGGCAGGGTAAGCAATCAGCCCCAGCATTTT.

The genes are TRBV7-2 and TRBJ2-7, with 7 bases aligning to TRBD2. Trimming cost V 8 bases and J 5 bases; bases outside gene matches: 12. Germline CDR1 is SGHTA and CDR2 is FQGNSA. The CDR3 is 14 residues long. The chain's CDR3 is CASHEGRERNEQYF. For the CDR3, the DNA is TGTGCCAGCCATGAAGGGCGGGAGCGGAACGAGCAGTACTTC.

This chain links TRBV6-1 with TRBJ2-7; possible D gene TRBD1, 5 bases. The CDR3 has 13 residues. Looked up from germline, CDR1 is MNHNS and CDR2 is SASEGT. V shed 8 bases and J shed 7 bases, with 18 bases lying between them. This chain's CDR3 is CASETVPITEQYF. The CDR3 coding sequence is TGTGCCAGCGAGACAGTCCCCATTACGGAGCAGTACTTC.

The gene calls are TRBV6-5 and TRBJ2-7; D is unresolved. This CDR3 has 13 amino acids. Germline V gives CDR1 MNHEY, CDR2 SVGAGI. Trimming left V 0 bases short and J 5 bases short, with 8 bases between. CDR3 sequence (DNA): TGTGCCAGCAGTTACTCGGTTACGGACGAGCAGTACTTC. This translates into CASSYSVTDEQYF.

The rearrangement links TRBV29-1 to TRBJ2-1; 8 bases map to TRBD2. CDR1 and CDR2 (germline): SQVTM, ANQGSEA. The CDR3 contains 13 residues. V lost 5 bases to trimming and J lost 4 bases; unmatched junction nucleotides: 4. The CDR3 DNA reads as TGCAGCGTTCCTAGCGGGTTGTACAATGAGCAGTTCTTC. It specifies CSVPSGLYNEQFF.

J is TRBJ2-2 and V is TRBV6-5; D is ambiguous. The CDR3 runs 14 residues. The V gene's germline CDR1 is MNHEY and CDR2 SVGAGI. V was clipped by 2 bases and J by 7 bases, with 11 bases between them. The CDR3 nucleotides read TGTGCCAGCAGTTACCTCGTCAGGATCGGGGAGCTGTTTTTT. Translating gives CASSYLVRIGELFF.